These 28 T cell receptor beta chains share one sample of origin, sequenced in a study of vaccination effects on CD4 cells after COVID-19. The assay was immunoSEQ multiplex PCR, and TCRdb's table has in-frame clones only and misses some. This sample has under 70,000 clones, with 70% to 85% found just once. CD4+ T cells were isolated after around 10 days of culture. Either the BNT162b2 or mRNA-1273 vaccine was given to participants in two doses. Antigens for these TCRs are unknown. Sequenced here: CD4+ T cells from PBMCs cultured without peptide, sampled after COVID-19 vaccination. The receptors stem from a human donor who received a COVID-19 vaccine.

The chain employs TRBV19 and TRBJ1-2; the D is unclear. This CDR3 spans 13 amino acids. V lost 3 bases and J lost 7, with 12 bases in between. Per the germline V gene, CDR1 is LNHDA and CDR2 is SQIVND (reference sequence). The CDR3 reads CASSIPQTGGYTF. The CDR3, as DNA: TGTGCCAGTAGTATCCCACAGACCGGTGGCTACACCTTC.

This clone was seen a handful of times. The chain joins TRBV10-2 to TRBJ1-2; tentative D call: TRBD1 (5 bases). This CDR3 contains 14 residues. Trimming cost V 2 bases and J 2 bases, with 9 bases left between them. Germline V gives CDR1 WSHSY, CDR2 SAAADI. The CDR3 here is CASSEGRANYGYTF. CDR3 DNA: TGCGCCAGCAGTGAGGGCAGGGCCAACTATGGCTACACCTTC.

A few counts support this clone. This rearrangement joins TRBV7-9 to TRBJ1-2, with no clear D. CDR1 and CDR2 (germline): SEHNR, FQNEAQ (reference sequence). V lost 1 base and J lost 5, with 8 bases in between. There are 13 residues in the CDR3. The CDR3 bases are TGTGCCAGCAGCTTAGGAAACGGGTATGGCTACACCTTC. The encoded protein is CASSLGNGYGYTF.

This chain uses TRBV19 with TRBJ1-1, with D perhaps TRBD1 (5 bases). Looked up from germline, CDR1 is LNHDA and CDR2 is SQIVND (reference sequence). V dropped 4 bases and J dropped 5 bases, with 17 bases sitting between them. The CDR3 consists of 15 residues. The CDR3 region is CASSTTSGEGTEAFF. The CDR3 bases are TGTGCCAGTAGTACTACGTCGGGAGAGGGGACTGAAGCTTTCTTT.

The chain employs TRBV5-1 and TRBJ2-2; 10 nucleotides align to TRBD1. The length of the CDR3 is 16 residues. V lost 3 bases, J lost 3 bases, and 5 bases stayed unmatched. CDR1 and CDR2 (germline): SGHRS, YFSETQ. The chain's CDR3 is CASSSFGQGDTGELFF. The CDR3 DNA is TGCGCCAGCAGCTCTTTTGGACAGGGGGACACCGGGGAGCTGTTTTTT.

The chain uses TRBV28 and TRBJ1-1, with a weak D call TRBD1 (6 bases). This CDR3 region has 15 residues. The germline CDR1 and CDR2 sequences are MDHEN and SYDVKM. V lost 6 bases and J lost 4, with 18 bases in between. The CDR3 DNA reads TGTGCCAGCAGCCCAACAGGGAGGGGGACCACTGAAGCTTTCTTT. It codes for CASSPTGRGTTEAFF.

The V gene is TRBV6-5, the J gene TRBJ1-4; possibly TRBD1 for D (5 bases). The CDR3 contains 15 residues. Trimming took 6 bases from V and 1 from J, leaving 12 bases between them. Germline CDR1 reads MNHEY; CDR2 reads SVGAGI. The CDR3 DNA is TGTGCCAGCAGCCAACGGACAAGAACTAATGAAAAACTGTTTTTT. It codes for CASSQRTRTNEKLFF.

This clone was observed a handful of times. The chain has TRBV18 and TRBJ1-5; D not resolved. This CDR3 comprises 12 residues. Trimming removed 5 bases at V and 1 base at J, with 3 bases between. CDR1 is KGHSH, CDR2 LQKENI, per germline. The CDR3 reads CASSGSNQPQHF. Here the CDR3 DNA reads TGTGCCAGCTCAGGAAGCAATCAGCCCCAGCATTTT. Full variable domain (missing parts from reference TRBV18 and TRBJ1-5): NAGVMQNPRHLVRRRGQEARLRCSPMKGHSHVYWYRQLPEEGLKFMVYLQKENIIDESGMPKERFSAEFPKEGPSILRIQQVVRGDSAAYFCASSGSNQPQHFGDGTRLSIL.

This clone appeared a few times. The chain links TRBV28 to TRBJ1-2; no clear D. This CDR3 is 15 amino acids long. V was trimmed by 3 bases and J by 6 bases, leaving 17 bases between them. Germline CDR1 and CDR2: MDHEN and SYDVKM. CDR3 sequence reads: CASSFVTSGYDGYTF. CDR3 DNA sequence: TGTGCCAGCAGTTTTGTTACCTCTGGGTATGATGGCTACACCTTC.

The chain couples TRBV7-8 to TRBJ1-5, with D uncertain. Trimming took off 5 bases at V and 7 bases at J, with 9 bases between the two ends. This CDR3 spans 12 amino acids. CDR1 and CDR2 from the germline V gene are SGHVS and FQNEAQ. The CDR3 nucleotides read TGTGCCAGCAGCCTCCCCCCCCAGCCCCAGCATTTT. This encodes CASSLPPQPQHF.

The J gene is TRBJ1-5, the V gene TRBV24-1; D is ambiguous. The germline V gene encodes CDR1 KGHDR and CDR2 SFDVKD. V lost 3 bases to trimming and J lost 4 bases, with 3 bases between them. The CDR3 spans 12 residues. The CDR3 region is CATSDQNQPQHF. DNA for the CDR3: TGTGCCACCAGTGATCAAAATCAGCCCCAGCATTTT.

The gene calls are TRBV6-5 and TRBJ2-7; D is undetermined. Per germline, CDR1 MNHEY and CDR2 SVGAGI. V was cut by 4 bases and J by 3 bases, with 10 bases left in between. The CDR3 contains 13 residues. This CDR3 reads CASSSRSYYEQYV. CDR3 coding DNA: TGTGCCAGCAGTTCCCGCAGCTACTACGAGCAGTACGTC.

The genes are TRBV7-2 and TRBJ2-3; TRBD1 matches at 8 bases. J was trimmed by 6 bases and V by 2 bases; bases with no gene match: 4. The CDR3 runs to 14 residues. CDR1 is SGHTA and CDR2 is FQGNSA in the germline V gene. The CDR3 DNA reads as TGTGCCAGCAGCTTACGGGACAGGTCTGATACGCAGTATTTT. Translated: CASSLRDRSDTQYF.

This clone came up a few times. The chain's CDR3 is CASSDRREAYNSPLHF. CDR3 sequence (DNA): TGTGCCAGCAGTGACCGGCGGGAGGCCTATAATTCACCCCTCCACTTT. The chain carries TRBV9 and TRBJ1-6; D gene uncertain. The germline V gene has CDR1 SGDLS and CDR2 YYNGEE. With 5 bases removed from V and 2 bases from J, the gap between germline ends came to 14 bases. The CDR3 extends over 16 amino acids.

V is TRBV24-1 and J is TRBJ1-1; D is unresolved. Germline V gene lookup returns CDR1 KGHDR and CDR2 SFDVKD. The V gene lost 5 bases and the J gene lost 11 bases, with 14 bases spanning the gap. The CDR3 covers 12 residues. The CDR3 nucleotides read TGTGCCACCAGTGCCTTGACCGAGGAGGCTTTCTTT. Its translation is CATSALTEEAFF.

This chain uses TRBV7-2 with TRBJ2-3; 7 bases map to TRBD1. V lost 2 bases and J lost 0; bases outside the gene matches: 5. The V gene's germline CDR1 is SGHTA and CDR2 FQGNSA. CDR3 length: 16 residues. The CDR3 protein is CASSLSWDSSTDTQYF. CDR3 bases: TGTGCCAGCAGCTTAAGTTGGGACAGTAGCACAGATACGCAGTATTTT.

The gene calls are TRBV27 and TRBJ2-5; TRBD2 might be the D (6 bases). The CDR3 runs 13 residues. Trimming shortened V by 3 bases and J by 4 bases, and 9 bases separated the two germline ends. The germline V gene encodes CDR1 MNHEY and CDR2 SMNVEV (reference sequence). The CDR3, as DNA: TGTGCCAGCAGTTTGAAGGGACTAGAGACCCAGTACTTC. It specifies CASSLKGLETQYF.

The CDR3 coding sequence is TGTGCCAGCTCACCATTCACCGAGAACACTGAAGCTTTCTTT. Its translation is CASSPFTENTEAFF. V and J are TRBV18 and TRBJ1-1; no clear D. Germline V gene sequence: CDR1 KGHSH, CDR2 LQKENI. CDR3 length equals 14 residues. V was clipped by 2 bases and J by 1 base, with 8 bases between them. The variable domain in full, with the rest retrieved from reference TRBV18 and TRBJ1-1, is NAGVMQNPRHLVRRRGQEARLRCSPMKGHSHVYWYRQLPEEGLKFMVYLQKENIIDESGMPKERFSAEFPKEGPSILRIQQVVRGDSAAYFCASSPFTENTEAFFGQGTRLTVV.

J is TRBJ2-6 and V is TRBV18; D ambiguous. Germline values: CDR1 KGHSH, CDR2 LQKENI. V was cut by 6 bases and J by 0 bases, with 6 bases left in between. CDR3 length equals 14 residues. CDR3 nucleotide sequence: TGTGCCAGCTCCCCGAACTCTGGGGCCAACGTCCTGACTTTC. This encodes CASSPNSGANVLTF. Combining the CDR3 with reference TRBV18 and TRBJ2-6 gives the whole variable domain NAGVMQNPRHLVRRRGQEARLRCSPMKGHSHVYWYRQLPEEGLKFMVYLQKENIIDESGMPKERFSAEFPKEGPSILRIQQVVRGDSAAYFCASSPNSGANVLTFGAGSRLTVL.

V and J are TRBV7-2 and TRBJ1-1; D is possibly TRBD1 (5 bases). CDR1 and CDR2 from the germline V gene are SGHTA and FQGNSA. There are 14 residues in the CDR3. Trimming pared 2 bases from V and 5 bases from J, leaving 12 bases between. The CDR3 DNA sequence: TGTGCCAGCAGCTTAAGGGGTGGGAGGACTGAAGCTTTCTTT. Its protein is CASSLRGGRTEAFF.

The V gene is TRBV3-1 (or the pseudogene TRBV3-2), the J gene TRBJ2-7; TRBD1 matches 7 bases. The V and J ends lost 8 bases and 2 bases, in that order; junction bases with no gene match: 15. CDR1 is LGHDT and CDR2 is YNNKEL in the germline V gene (reference sequence). This CDR3 is 16 amino acids long. The CDR3 bases are TGTGCCAGCTCTTTTAAACCGGGACAGCCCACCTACGAGCAGTACGTC. This gives the protein CASSFKPGQPTYEQYV.

CDR3 loop: CASSQGGQGASNYGYTF. The DNA of the CDR3 is TGTGCCAGCAGCCAAGGCGGACAGGGGGCTTCTAACTATGGCTACACCTTC. The chain joins TRBV3-1 (or the pseudogene TRBV3-2) to TRBJ1-2; the match to TRBD1 covers 11 bases. This CDR3 region has 17 residues. Germline CDR1 reads LGHDT; CDR2 reads YNNKEL (reference sequence). The ends lost 1 base at V and 0 bases at J; junction bases unmatched: 4.

This sequence joins TRBV9 and TRBJ1-1, with D perhaps matching TRBD1 (6 bases). Germline CDR1 reads SGDLS; CDR2 reads YYNGEE. The V gene lost 2 bases and the J gene lost 8 bases, with 16 bases spanning the gap. This CDR3 contains 14 residues. The CDR3 sequence: CASSVGGQPMEAFF. The CDR3 DNA follows: TGTGCCAGCAGCGTCGGGGGACAACCGATGGAAGCTTTCTTT.

This chain connects TRBV29-1 to TRBJ2-1, with D perhaps TRBD2 (5 bases). The CDR3 covers 15 residues. V was clipped by 1 base and J by 0 bases, with 10 bases between them. Germline lookup yields CDR1 SQVTM and CDR2 ANQGSEA. The CDR3 DNA is TGCAGCGTTGAAGGTCACGCGGGCTCCTACAATGAGCAGTTCTTC. This gives the protein CSVEGHAGSYNEQFF.

The V gene is TRBV10-3, the J gene TRBJ1-2, with 10 positions matching TRBD1. CDR1 is ENHRY and CDR2 is SYGVKD in the germline V gene. V was pared by 11 bases and J by 6 bases, with 9 bases of the junction left unmatched. This CDR3 has 13 amino acids. In DNA, the CDR3 is TGTGCCTCGACCGGGACAGGGGATAATGGCTACACCTTC. Its protein product is CASTGTGDNGYTF.

The V gene is TRBV6-5, the J gene TRBJ2-2; D perhaps matches TRBD1 (6 bases). V lost 8 bases and J lost 0, with 10 bases in between. Germline-derived CDR1 and CDR2 are MNHEY and SVGAGI. This CDR3 has 14 residues. The CDR3 region has the DNA TGTGCCAGCTATAACAGGGCGAACACCGGGGAGCTGTTTTTT. It yields the protein CASYNRANTGELFF.

This clone was seen just once. The rearrangement links TRBV5-6 to TRBJ1-1; D might be TRBD1 (5 bases). CDR1 SGHDT and CDR2 YYEEEE come from the germline V gene. Trimming shortened V by 0 bases and J by 4 bases, and 16 bases separated the two germline ends. The CDR3 has 16 amino acids. CDR3 coding DNA: TGTGCCAGCAGCTTGGCTGGGGGTGGGCACCCCACTGAAGCTTTCTTT. This codes for CASSLAGGGHPTEAFF.

The chain couples TRBV5-1 to TRBJ2-3, with 10 bases aligning to TRBD2. Germline CDR1 SGHRS, CDR2 YFSETQ. V lost 2 bases, J lost 3 bases, and 0 bases stayed unmatched. The CDR3 spans 14 residues. The DNA for the CDR3 is TGCGCCAGCAGCTTAGCGGGGGGGACAGATACGCAGTATTTT. The encoded protein is CASSLAGGTDTQYF.